The present entry profiles one T cell receptor beta chain with its context. V was pared by 0 bases and J by 1 base, with 9 bases between. This CDR3 has 15 amino acids. CDR1 is SGHRS and CDR2 is YFSETQ in the germline V gene. The record originates from a study of T cell changes during pregnancy in multiple sclerosis. The table came from immunoSEQ multiplex PCR; TCRdb's copy has only in-frame clones and leaves some out. The sample includes approximately 83,000 clones, 85% to 95% of them seen just once. The V and J genes are TRBV5-1 and TRBJ2-3; perhaps TRBD2 as D (6 bases). The sequence was collected from a female donor with multiple sclerosis, enrolled in a pregnancy study. This specimen consisted of peripheral blood, obtained in the first trimester of pregnancy. This CDR3 is CASSLAWGGTDTQYF. As DNA, the CDR3 is TGCGCCAGCAGCTTGGCTTGGGGGGGCACAGATACGCAGTATTTT.